This T cell receptor (beta chain) stems from a study of sequential checkpoint blockade in melanoma. Looking at the study overall: Maintenance nivolumab came after either treatment sequence.

The data were produced by immunoSEQ multiplex PCR, yet TCRdb's version contains in-frame clones alone and is incomplete. The table records roughly 2,500 clones, 20% to 25% of them present only once. Trimming stripped 0 bases from V and 4 bases from J, with 14 bases between. This CDR3 spans 15 amino acids. Germline V gene lookup returns CDR1 SGHRS and CDR2 YFSETQ. Treatment specified: randomized to nivolumab then ipilimumab (arm A) or the reverse (arm B). The TCR comes from a human donor with melanoma. The sequenced sample was tumor tissue (inferred from file names), obtained from a patient given nivolumab and ipilimumab in sequence. V is TRBV5-1 and J is TRBJ2-7, with D possibly being TRBD1 (6 bases). CDR3 sequence reads: CASSLEALGGYEQYF. For the CDR3, the DNA is TGCGCCAGCAGCTTGGAAGCTTTAGGGGGTTACGAGCAGTACTTC. Supplemented by reference TRBV5-1 and TRBJ2-7, the full variable domain reads KAGVTQTPRYLIKTRGQQVTLSCSPISGHRSVSWYQQTPGQGLQFLFEYFSETQRNKGNFPGRFSGRQFSNSRSEMNVSTLELGDSALYLCASSLEALGGYEQYFGPGTRLTVT.